The 25 T cell receptor beta chains reported below all come from one sample, sequenced in a study of T cell changes during pregnancy in multiple sclerosis. Some clones are missing from TCRdb's copy, which holds only in-frame ones; the method was immunoSEQ multiplex PCR. The data hold some 97,000 clones, with around 90% observed a single time. Sequencing was performed on peripheral blood, taken in the second trimester of pregnancy. Receptor source: a female donor with multiple sclerosis, enrolled in a pregnancy study.

The J gene is TRBJ2-7, the V gene TRBV2, with 8 positions matching TRBD1. The J segment lost 12 bases and the V segment lost 4 bases, leaving 8 bases of the junction unmatched. Looked up from germline, CDR1 is SNHLY and CDR2 is FYNNEI. The CDR3 extends over 12 amino acids. The DNA for the CDR3 is TGTGCCAGCAGTGTAAACCGACAGGGGCCGTACTTC. This gives the protein CASSVNRQGPYF.

The chain has TRBV7-8 and TRBJ1-1; no definite D call. The V end was cut by 2 bases, the J end by 5 bases, with 15 bases between. This CDR3 has 15 amino acids. CDR1 is SGHVS, CDR2 FQNEAQ, per germline. The CDR3 here is CASSLIGTRGTEAFF. Written as DNA, the CDR3 is TGTGCCAGCAGCTTAATTGGCACCCGAGGGACTGAAGCTTTCTTT.

The chain uses TRBV7-3 and TRBJ1-6; 11 nucleotides line up with TRBD1. J was trimmed by 8 bases and V by 1 base; bases with no gene match: 1. Germline V CDR1 and CDR2: SGHTA, FQGTGA. The CDR3 is 15 residues long. The CDR3 spells CASSLMGQGDSPLHF. CDR3 sequence (DNA): TGTGCCAGCAGCTTAATGGGACAGGGGGATTCACCCCTCCACTTT.

The rearrangement links TRBV7-9 to TRBJ2-2; D may be TRBD1 (6 bases). In germline, CDR1 is SEHNR, CDR2 FQNEAQ (reference sequence). V lost 5 bases and J lost 0, with 16 bases in between. This CDR3 comprises 17 residues. The CDR3 DNA reads as TGTGCCAGCAGCCCGCCCCGGGACATTTCGAACACCGGGGAGCTGTTTTTT. It yields the protein CASSPPRDISNTGELFF.

The chain links TRBV6-6 to TRBJ2-7, with D uncertain. Germline V gene data show CDR1 as MNHNY and CDR2 as SVGAGI (reference sequence). Trimming shortened V by 0 bases and J by 3 bases, and 6 bases separated the two germline ends. The CDR3 is 13 amino acids. CDR3 protein: CASSYSSRYEQYF. The CDR3 nucleotides are TGTGCCAGCAGTTACTCGAGCCGCTACGAGCAGTACTTC.

The chain employs TRBV28 and TRBJ2-7; possibly TRBD2 for D (5 bases). V lost 8 bases, J lost 5 bases, and 31 bases lay in between. The CDR3 loop spans 18 amino acids. The V gene's germline CDR1 is MDHEN and CDR2 SYDVKM. The CDR3 DNA follows: TGTGCCAGCTTCGACGAGCCCCCCCTCTCTCTGGCGAGGGACGAGCAGTACTTC. It is translated as CASFDEPPLSLARDEQYF. The entire variable domain, with the rest obtained from reference TRBV28 and TRBJ2-7, is as follows: DVKVTQSSRYLVKRTGEKVFLECVQDMDHENMFWYRQDPGLGLRLIYFSYDVKMKEKGDIPEGYSVSREKKERFSLILESASTNQTSMYLCASFDEPPLSLARDEQYFGPGTRLTVT.

The chain links TRBV5-1 to TRBJ2-5, with D possibly being TRBD1 (7 bases). Per germline, CDR1 SGHRS and CDR2 YFSETQ. This CDR3 is 14 amino acids long. Trimming took off 4 bases at V and 4 bases at J, with 14 bases between the two ends. Here the CDR3 reads CASSLNRGGETQYF. The DNA of the CDR3 is TGCGCCAGCAGCCTGAACAGGGGAGGAGAGACCCAGTACTTC.

The chain employs TRBV6-1 and TRBJ1-5; D possibly corresponds to TRBD1 (6 bases). The CDR3 is 15 amino acids. With 1 base removed from V and 5 bases from J, the gap between germline ends came to 12 bases. Germline V gene data show CDR1 as MNHNS and CDR2 as SASEGT. The CDR3 sequence: CASSEVRGGHQPQHF. CDR3 coding DNA: TGTGCCAGCAGTGAAGTTAGGGGGGGCCATCAGCCCCAGCATTTT.

V is TRBV28 and J is TRBJ1-2; D perhaps matches TRBD1 (6 bases). CDR1 and CDR2 from the germline V gene are MDHEN and SYDVKM. The CDR3 loop spans 16 amino acids. V dropped 1 base and J dropped 8 bases, with 20 bases sitting between them. CDR3 residues: CASSLSTGRGFGGYTF. In nucleotides, the CDR3 is TGTGCCAGCAGTTTATCAACAGGGAGGGGGTTCGGAGGCTACACCTTC.

The chain uses TRBV2 and TRBJ2-5; TRBD2 aligns across 12 bases. This CDR3 is 15 amino acids long. Germline V gives CDR1 SNHLY, CDR2 FYNNEI. V lost 5 bases to trimming and J lost 2 bases; unmatched junction nucleotides: 3. Written as DNA, the CDR3 is TGTGCCAGCAGTCGGCTAGCGGGGGGGCAAGAGACCCAGTACTTC. This encodes CASSRLAGGQETQYF.

The table lists this clone with a count of one. This chain joins TRBV7-3 and TRBJ2-1; D is possibly TRBD2 (6 bases). Per germline, CDR1 SGHTA and CDR2 FQGTGA. Trimming left V 0 bases short and J 7 bases short, with 19 bases between. This CDR3 comprises 17 residues. DNA of the CDR3: TGTGCCAGCAGCTTAACGTCCACTAGCCGGTTTTGGAATGAGCAGTTCTTC. This translates into CASSLTSTSRFWNEQFF.

V is TRBV19 and J is TRBJ1-1, with a tentative D call TRBD1 (5 bases). V lost 7 bases and J lost 5, with 14 bases in between. Germline V lookup: CDR1 LNHDA, CDR2 SQIVND (reference sequence). CDR3 size: 13 residues. The CDR3 nucleotides read TGTGCCAGTACCAACCTCGGGGGGACTGAAGCTTTCTTT. It is translated as CASTNLGGTEAFF. Full variable domain (missing parts from reference TRBV19 and TRBJ1-1): DGGITQSPKYLFRKEGQNVTLSCEQNLNHDAMYWYRQDPGQGLRLIYYSQIVNDFQKGDIAEGYSVSREKKESFPLTVTSAQKNPTAFYLCASTNLGGTEAFFGQGTRLTVV.

The CDR3 here is CASSQAGTSGRWETQYF. The CDR3 coding sequence is TGTGCCAGCAGCCAGGCCGGGACTAGCGGGAGATGGGAGACCCAGTACTTC. V gene TRBV4-2 combines with J gene TRBJ2-5; 14 nucleotides agree with TRBD2. Germline V lookup: CDR1 LGHNA, CDR2 YNFKEQ. V gave up 3 bases and J gave up 5 bases; unmatched junction bases: 8. This CDR3 comprises 17 residues.

The genes are TRBV27 and TRBJ2-6, with 8 bases aligning to TRBD2. The CDR3 has 17 amino acids. The germline gives CDR1 MNHEY, CDR2 SMNVEV (reference sequence). The trim removed 1 base at V and 4 bases at J, leaving 6 bases unmatched. The CDR3 DNA reads TGTGCCAGCAGTTTATTGACGGGGGGGCAGGGGGCCAACGTCCTGACTTTC. It yields the protein CASSLLTGGQGANVLTF.

In DNA, the CDR3 is TGTGCCAGCAGCCAGACCGGGACTAGCGGCCTTATGGCCCAGTACTTC. This gives the protein CASSQTGTSGLMAQYF. The V gene is TRBV4-2, the J gene TRBJ2-5; 11 positions agree with TRBD2. Unmatched junction bases numbered 12, after V lost 3 bases and J lost 9 bases. The CDR3 covers 16 residues. Germline V gene sequence: CDR1 LGHNA, CDR2 YNFKEQ.

The rearrangement uses TRBV7-2 and TRBJ1-1, with 7 bases that match TRBD1. The CDR3 covers 12 residues. Trimming cost V 3 bases and J 11 bases; bases outside gene matches: 6. Germline CDR1 is SGHTA and CDR2 is FQGNSA. The CDR3 nucleotides are TGTGCCAGCAGCTTGGAGACAGGGATGGCTTTCTTT. Encoded protein: CASSLETGMAFF. Together with reference TRBV7-2 and TRBJ1-1, the CDR3 gives the full variable domain: GAGVSQSPSNKVTEKGKDVELRCDPISGHTALYWYRQSLGQGLEFLIYFQGNSAPDKSGLPSDRFSAERTGGSVSTLTIQRTQQEDSAVYLCASSLETGMAFFGQGTRLTVV.

V usage is TRBV6-6 and J usage is TRBJ1-1; 7 positions match TRBD1. With V trimmed by 5 bases and J by 8 bases, 5 bases remained unmatched. From germline, CDR1 is MNHNY and CDR2 SVGAGI (reference sequence). This CDR3 spans 12 amino acids. The DNA for the CDR3 is TGTGCCAGCAGTCCAATCAGGGGGGAAGCTTTCTTT. It is translated as CASSPIRGEAFF.

V and J are TRBV9 and TRBJ2-5; D may be TRBD2 (7 bases). From germline, CDR1 is SGDLS and CDR2 YYNGEE. This CDR3 has 14 residues. The germline V and J ends were trimmed by 2 bases and 5 bases, with 13 bases remaining between them. The CDR3 DNA is TGTGCCAGCAGCGTCGGGGGGCAGGTGGAGACCCAGTACTTC. This sequence encodes CASSVGGQVETQYF.

This sequence joins TRBV19 and TRBJ2-3, with D hard to call. Trimming shortened V by 4 bases and J by 2 bases, and 13 bases separated the two germline ends. There are 15 residues in the CDR3. Germline loops: CDR1 LNHDA, CDR2 SQIVND (reference sequence). CDR3 loop: CASSKTTGYTDTQYF. CDR3 DNA: TGTGCCAGTAGTAAGACAACCGGATACACAGATACGCAGTATTTT.

This chain joins TRBV5-6 and TRBJ2-7; the D gene is possibly TRBD1 (5 bases). CDR3 length equals 14 residues. Between the trimmed V and J ends, which lost 0 bases and 3 bases, there was a span of 10 bases. Germline values: CDR1 SGHDT, CDR2 YYEEEE. The CDR3 DNA is TGTGCCAGCAGCTTGGTTGACAGATACTACGAGCAGTACTTC. Its translation is CASSLVDRYYEQYF.

The chain is built from TRBV7-2 and TRBJ2-7; 7 bases line up with TRBD1. Looked up from germline, CDR1 is SGHTA and CDR2 is FQGNSA. This CDR3 contains 15 residues. V was pared by 3 bases and J by 0 bases, with 5 bases of the junction left unmatched. The CDR3 nucleotides are TGTGCCAGCAGCTTGGGGACAGCCTACTCCTACGAGCAGTACTTC. It yields the protein CASSLGTAYSYEQYF.

On this clone: Mismatch with germline at one junction end may stem from a read error. This sequence joins TRBV5-1 and TRBJ2-3; no clear D. The CDR3 covers 14 residues. CDR1 SGHRS and CDR2 YFSETQ come from the germline V gene. CDR3 protein: CASSLFSFKDSQYF. CDR3 sequence (DNA): TGCGCCAGCAGCTTGTTTAGTTTTAAAGATTCGCAGTATTTT.

This clone was counted a single time. The V and J genes are TRBV27 and TRBJ2-7, with 7 bases matching TRBD2. The CDR3 covers 16 residues. Germline-derived CDR1 and CDR2 are MNHEY and SMNVEV (reference sequence). J lost 0 bases, V lost 5 bases, and 10 bases had no gene match. Here the CDR3 reads CASSASVLARSYEQYF. The CDR3 bases are TGTGCCAGCAGTGCTTCGGTACTAGCGCGCTCCTACGAGCAGTACTTC.

In its sample, this clone was seen once. The CDR3 reads CASSLLAGNTGELFF. Written as DNA, the CDR3 is TGTGCCAGCAGTTTATTAGCGGGGAACACCGGGGAGCTGTTTTTT. V usage is TRBV27 and J usage is TRBJ2-2; 7 nucleotides align to TRBD2. V lost 1 base to trimming and J lost 1 base; unmatched junction nucleotides: 0. The germline V gene has CDR1 MNHEY and CDR2 SMNVEV (reference sequence). The CDR3 runs to 15 residues.

The chain carries TRBV19 and TRBJ2-3; D may be TRBD1 (6 bases). The CDR3 consists of 16 residues. The germline V gene encodes CDR1 LNHDA and CDR2 SQIVND (reference sequence). V was shortened by 2 bases and J by 1 base, with 13 bases between the two germline ends. Here the CDR3 DNA reads TGTGCCAGTAGTATAAGCCGGGACACAGGCACAGATACGCAGTATTTT. Its protein is CASSISRDTGTDTQYF.